These 2 T cell receptor beta chains were all obtained from the same sample, sequenced in a study of cytomegalovirus exposure and HLA in healthy donors. The primer mix had 60 Vbeta and 13 Jbeta primers. TCRdb's copy holds only in-frame clones and misses some; the assay was immunoSEQ multiplex PCR. This sample has about 190,000 clones, with around 84% found just once. Sequenced input: PBMCs. These receptors originate from a woman aged 45 to 65 in good health and CMV-seropositive.

This clone came up a few times. This likely traces to a read error, being one base from a far larger clone. V usage is TRBV19 and J usage is TRBJ1-1; D is undetermined. CDR1 and CDR2 from the germline V gene are LNHDA and SQIVND (reference sequence). V lost 5 bases to trimming and J lost 4 bases, with 11 bases between them. This CDR3 has 13 amino acids. The CDR3 loop is CASSAFTVTEAFF. CDR3 coding DNA: TGTGCCAGTAGTGCATTTACGGTCACTGAAGCTTTCTTT. Drawing the rest from reference TRBV19 and TRBJ1-1, the complete variable domain is DGGITQSPKYLFRKEGQNVTLSCEQNLNHDAMYWYRQDPGQGLRLIYYSQIVNDFQKGDIAEGYSVSREKKESFPLTVTSAQKNPTAFYLCASSAFTVTEAFFGQGTRLTVV.

This clone has only one observation. The chain employs TRBV7-6 and TRBJ1-5; 7 bases match TRBD1. Trimming cost V 6 bases and J 8 bases; bases outside gene matches: 7. CDR3 length equals 13 residues. The germline CDR1 and CDR2 sequences are SGHVS and FNYEAQ. The CDR3 DNA follows: TGTGCCAGCAGTCGAGGGGGCCAGGAGCCCCAGCATTTT. This codes for CASSRGGQEPQHF.